This T cell receptor (beta chain) was captured in a study of control samples from healthy donors and cancer patients (dated by TCRdb to 2020 to 2021). Libraries were made using the immunoSEQ multiplex PCR assay. The clones in this table, taken by TCRdb from immuneACCESS, are in-frame only. Not every clone is retained; where verified, under half of the shortfall comes from an unresolved V gene, and the cause of the rest is unknown. The sample table lists about 55,000 clones, about 96% of them with a count of one. Clones ranked in the top ten supply about 1.1% of the sample. A remark on this clone: It has no known antigen specificity. Base qualities are missing; no much larger clone stands one base away.

From the germline V gene, CDR1 is KGHDR and CDR2 is SFDVKD. V loses 2 bases of germline sequence and J loses 8 bases, and the interval between the two ends is 20 bases. Inclusive of the bounding cysteine and phenylalanine, the CDR3 is 16 residues long. The only DNA kept is the CDR3, 48 bases in frame from the first base. This chain is built from TRBV24-1 and TRBJ1-2, with TRBD1 tentatively as D gene (6 bases match). The sequence was obtained from a young woman in good health. Material for sequencing was blood. The CDR3 here reads CATSDSRRDTYMGYTF. The bases are TGTGCCACCAGTGATTCCCGTCGGGACACCTATATGGGCTACACCTTC.